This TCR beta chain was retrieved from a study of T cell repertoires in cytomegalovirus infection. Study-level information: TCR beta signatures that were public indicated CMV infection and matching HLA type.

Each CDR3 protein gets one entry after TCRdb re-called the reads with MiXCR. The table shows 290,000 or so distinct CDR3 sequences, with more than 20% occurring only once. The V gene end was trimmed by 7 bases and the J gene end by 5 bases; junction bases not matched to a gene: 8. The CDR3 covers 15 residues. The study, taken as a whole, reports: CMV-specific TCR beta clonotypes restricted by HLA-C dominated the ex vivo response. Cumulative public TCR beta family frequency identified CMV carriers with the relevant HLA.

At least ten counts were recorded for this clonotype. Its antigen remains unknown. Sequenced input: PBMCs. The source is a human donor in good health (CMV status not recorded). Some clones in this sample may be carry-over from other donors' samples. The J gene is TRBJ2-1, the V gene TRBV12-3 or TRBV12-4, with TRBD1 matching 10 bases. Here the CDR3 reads CASNHRDRGDNEQFF. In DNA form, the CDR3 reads TGTGCCAGCAACCACCGGGACAGGGGTGACAATGAGCAGTTCTTC.